The clone carrying this T cell receptor beta chain showed up just once. Its antigen remains unknown. Only in-frame clones appear in the TCRdb table, and some are missing; sequencing was by immunoSEQ multiplex PCR. The sample holds about 15,000 clones, 76% seen once. The data are from a study of vaccination effects on CD4 cells after COVID-19. Study-wide points: Few convalescent patients, and no early post-infection timepoints, were available to the study.

Pools of viral peptides were used by the ViraFEST assay to expand antigen-specific CD4+ T cells ahead of sequencing. Culture proceeded for under twelve days, and CD4+ T cells were then isolated. By PCR, the person was confirmed to have had SARS-CoV-2 infection between March and December 2020. It was two doses of either the BNT162b2 or mRNA-1273 vaccine that participants received. Cultivation was performed at roughly 2.2 million PBMC per well with 9 to 10 IU/ml IL-2 and approximately 9.2 ug/ml peptides added. The source of this sequence is a human donor who had a prior SARS-CoV-2 infection. Here the sequenced sample was CD4+ T cells from PBMCs cultured with HCoV-NL63 spike peptides, taken after COVID-19 vaccination.

In DNA, the CDR3 is TGTGCCAGCAGTTACTCGATCGGGGCCAATGAGCAGTTCTTC. Protein product: CASSYSIGANEQFF. The chain has TRBV6-6 and TRBJ2-1; TRBD1 or TRBD2 may be the D gene (5 bases each). This CDR3 has 14 amino acids. Trimming cost V 0 bases and J 6 bases, with 9 bases left between them. The germline gives CDR1 MNHNY, CDR2 SVGAGI (reference sequence).